A selection of T cell receptor beta chains follows, all from one sample in a study of beta chain features in type 1 diabetes. Clones were sequenced by immunoSEQ multiplex PCR, and TCRdb holds only the in-frame ones, with some missing. This table holds 600,000 or so clones, about 14% found once. The sample was naive CD4+ T cells from blood. These receptors were collected from a man between 18 and 29 years old with type 1 diabetes. The conserved cysteine and the conserved F or W are not part of the CDR3 here. Fields, in order: V gene, CDR3 protein.

v_gene: TRBV7-9
CDR3aa: ASSPARTQNTEAF

v_gene: TRBV21-1
CDR3aa: ASSKADRNQETQY

v_gene: TRBV19
CDR3aa: ASSARDLGNQPQH

v_gene: TRBV7-2
CDR3aa: ASSSGSWEQY

v_gene: TRBV19
CDR3aa: ASSTLGQGTFIQY

v_gene: TRBV5-1
CDR3aa: ASSLGAGGNEQF

v_gene: TRBV7-2
CDR3aa: ASSLDSGSRNEQF

v_gene: TRBV7-2
CDR3aa: ASSLVGLAGGLETQY

v_gene: TRBV9
CDR3aa: ASSVEGTSGTYEQY

v_gene: TRBV6-5
CDR3aa: ASSTGQGIYNEQF

v_gene: TRBV5-4
CDR3aa: ASSPSGLFPPYQETQY

v_gene: TRBV6-5
CDR3aa: ASSPGVRGYGYT

v_gene: TRBV2
CDR3aa: ASSESVNYGYT

v_gene: TRBV30
CDR3aa: AWRKGDGASGNTIY

v_gene: TRBV30
CDR3aa: AWSRNSGEKLF

v_gene: TRBV5-1
CDR3aa: ASSLEEATEAF

v_gene: TRBV6-5
CDR3aa: ASSRQGSEAF

v_gene: TRBV30
CDR3aa: AWSVPSDEQF

v_gene: TRBV19
CDR3aa: ASSSGTTTYNEQF

v_gene: TRBV30
CDR3aa: AWSPQETQY

v_gene: TRBV7-2
CDR3aa: ASTLASTGGYTEAF

v_gene: TRBV6-5
CDR3aa: ASSASGSYNEQF

v_gene: TRBV10-3
CDR3aa: AISDGASGYPYNEQF

v_gene: TRBV29-1
CDR3aa: SVTRAMNTEAF

v_gene: TRBV4-1
CDR3aa: ASSQDGTGGRETQY

v_gene: TRBV30
CDR3aa: AWGSGAGETQY

v_gene: TRBV29-1
CDR3aa: SVAHGQGREKLF

v_gene: TRBV6-5
CDR3aa: ASSYDTPLNTEAF

v_gene: TRBV5-1
CDR3aa: ASSLEGMDTQY

v_gene: TRBV7-9
CDR3aa: ASSLRAGGELF

v_gene: TRBV5-1
CDR3aa: ASSFSTGGFDEQF

v_gene: TRBV5-6
CDR3aa: ASSLPGLGSDTQY

v_gene: TRBV30
CDR3aa: AGKQVLAEAF

v_gene: TRBV15
CDR3aa: ATSREQGGYGYT

v_gene: TRBV9
CDR3aa: ASSVEGNTEAF

v_gene: TRBV9
CDR3aa: ASSVGAGYTEAF

v_gene: TRBV5-1
CDR3aa: ASSGGVGNEKLF

v_gene: TRBV12-5
CDR3aa: ASGLSPPTSGYNEQF

v_gene: TRBV4-3
CDR3aa: ASSQRQSDRQNTGELF

v_gene: TRBV7-2
CDR3aa: ASSRRLAGGGNTQY

v_gene: TRBV28
CDR3aa: ASSRNDRDQETQY

v_gene: TRBV29-1
CDR3aa: SQLGPGLAGLETQY

v_gene: TRBV27
CDR3aa: ASNSPAAGVYGYT

v_gene: TRBV30
CDR3aa: AWSDDRNPYEQY

v_gene: TRBV29-1
CDR3aa: SVIRDPVTDTQY

v_gene: TRBV7-2
CDR3aa: ASSLGTGLRTEAF

v_gene: TRBV7-2
CDR3aa: ASSFLTLSSATQY

v_gene: TRBV4-1
CDR3aa: ASSQVTPGNEQF

v_gene: TRBV7-2
CDR3aa: ASSSMGHRDYGYT

v_gene: TRBV18
CDR3aa: ASSSSTSFNEQF

v_gene: TRBV19
CDR3aa: ASIGATDTQY

v_gene: TRBV5-1
CDR3aa: ASSLTGVNQPQH

v_gene: TRBV30
CDR3aa: AWSLGLASSETQY

v_gene: TRBV30
CDR3aa: AWGVNLQF

v_gene: TRBV9
CDR3aa: ASSHQEGAGYEQY

v_gene: TRBV15
CDR3aa: ATSPRPRTMSHEQF

v_gene: TRBV19
CDR3aa: ASSIYRDHSYEQY

v_gene: TRBV5-1
CDR3aa: ASSLGWGETQY

v_gene: TRBV5-4
CDR3aa: ASSWGNTEAF